Following are 3 T cell receptor beta chains from one sample sequenced in a study of blood T cell repertoires in COVID-19. Sequencing was performed with immunoSEQ multiplex PCR; in TCRdb, only in-frame clones are kept and a portion is missing. This table holds 360,000 or so clones, 85% to 90% found once. The sequencing sample was made of peripheral blood. The source is a man in his late teens or twenties with active or convalescent COVID-19.

This chain uses TRBV7-2 with TRBJ2-2, with 8 bases lining up with TRBD1. The CDR3 extends over 17 amino acids. V trimming: 4 bases; J trimming: 8 bases; junction bases outside the gene matches: 15. The V gene's germline CDR1 is SGHTA and CDR2 FQGNSA. In DNA form, the CDR3 reads TGTGCCAGCAGCTCATACCCCAGGGGGCGCGAAATAGGGGAGCTGTTTTTT. Residues: CASSSYPRGREIGELFF.

This clone was counted once. The CDR3 DNA follows: TGCGCCAGCAGAGCCGGGACAGGGAACACCGGGGAGCTGTTTTTT. Protein sequence: CASRAGTGNTGELFF. The rearrangement joins TRBV5-1 to TRBJ2-2; 8 bases line up with TRBD1. The ends lost 5 bases at V and 1 base at J; junction bases unmatched: 4. Germline CDR1 and CDR2: SGHRS and YFSETQ. This CDR3 contains 15 residues.

This clone was recorded only once. The chain has TRBV15 and TRBJ1-2; no firm D call. With 0 bases removed from V and 7 bases from J, the gap between germline ends came to 21 bases. Germline CDR1 and CDR2: LNHNV and YYDKDF (reference sequence). This CDR3 region has 17 residues. CDR3: CATSRDHAGGLLGGYTF. Written as DNA, the CDR3 is TGTGCCACCAGCAGAGATCATGCAGGAGGTCTTTTAGGTGGCTACACCTTC.